This TCR beta chain comes out of a study of blood T cell repertoires in COVID-19. About the research overall: Sites in the United States, Italy and Spain provided acute and convalescent COVID-19 samples. PBMCs, B-cell-depleted T cells, or T cells provided the cDNA or gDNA that made up the material.

This CDR3 region has 16 residues. Trimming at V came to 0 bases and at J to 7 bases, leaving 5 bases not matched to a gene. The germline CDR1 and CDR2 sequences are MNHEY and SVGEGT. In the original analysis: Counts of nucleated cells, estimated from reference gene primer amplification, were obtained. Clones were sequenced by immunoSEQ multiplex PCR, and TCRdb holds only the in-frame ones, with some missing. That table is the source of V, J and clone size, and D and trimming were worked out from the DNA. The sample holds about 150,000 clones; roughly nine tenths are singletons and the top ten take 0.5% to 0.65%.

This receptor was taken from a man over 45 with acute or convalescent COVID-19. Sequencing input: peripheral blood. This chain connects TRBV6-2 or TRBV6-3 to TRBJ1-6, with TRBD1 matching 8 bases. CDR3 coding DNA: TGTGCCAGCAGTTACTCCTCGGGACAGGAGAATTCACCCCTCCACTTT. Its protein is CASSYSSGQENSPLHF.